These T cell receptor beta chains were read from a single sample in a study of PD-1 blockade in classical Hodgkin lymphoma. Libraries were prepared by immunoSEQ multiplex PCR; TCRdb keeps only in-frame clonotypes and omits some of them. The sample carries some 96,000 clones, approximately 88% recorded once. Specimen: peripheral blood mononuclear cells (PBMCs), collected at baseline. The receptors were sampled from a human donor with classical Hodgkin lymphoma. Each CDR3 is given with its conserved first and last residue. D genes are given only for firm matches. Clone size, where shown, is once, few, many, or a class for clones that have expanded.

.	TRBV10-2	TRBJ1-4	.	TGCGCCAGCACCGACGTTGGGGGCACTAATGAAAAACTGTTTTTT	CASTDVGGTNEKLFF
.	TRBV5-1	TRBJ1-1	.	TGCGCCAGCAGCTCGGAGGGCCCTCCGTTGAACACTGAAGCTTTCTTT	CASSSEGPPLNTEAFF
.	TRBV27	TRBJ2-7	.	TGTGCCAGCAGTTTTGGTCTCGAGCAGTACTTC	CASSFGLEQYF
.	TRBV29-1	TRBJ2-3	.	TGCAGCATTACCGGGACTGGGGTCACAGATACGCAGTATTTT	CSITGTGVTDTQYF
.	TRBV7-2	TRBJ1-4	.	TGTGCCAGCAGCTTACGGGACACTTATGAAAAACTGTTTTTT	CASSLRDTYEKLFF
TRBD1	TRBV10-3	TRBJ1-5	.	TGTGCCATCAGTGAGTCGGGACAGGGGGGCAATCAGCCCCAGCATTTT	CAISESGQGGNQPQHF
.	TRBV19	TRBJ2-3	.	TGTGCCAGTAGTATACAGGGGCCCCGCTTCACAGATACGCAGTATTTT	CASSIQGPRFTDTQYF
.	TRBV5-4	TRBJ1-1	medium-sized	TGTGCCAGCAGTAAAGGGGGTGGAGACACTGAAGCTTTCTTT	CASSKGGGDTEAFF
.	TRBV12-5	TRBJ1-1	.	TGTGCTAGTGGTCAAACCGCAGGTAACACTGAAGCTTTCTTT	CASGQTAGNTEAFF
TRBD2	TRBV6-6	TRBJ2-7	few	TGTGCCAGCAGTTACCCGGGGAGGGATCTATACGAGCAGTACTTC	CASSYPGRDLYEQYF
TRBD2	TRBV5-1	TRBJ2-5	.	TGCGCCAGCAGCCCCTTCACTAGCGGGAGAGAGACCCAGTACTTC	CASSPFTSGRETQYF
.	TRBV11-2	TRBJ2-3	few	TGTGCCAGCAGCTCAGGATATACGCAGTATTTT	CASSSGYTQYF
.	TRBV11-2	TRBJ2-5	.	TGTGCCAGCAGCTTAGTGGGTGGCTCTAACGGGGAGACCCAGTACTTC	CASSLVGGSNGETQYF
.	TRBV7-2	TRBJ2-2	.	TGTGCCAGCAGCTCGGGACCCAGGGAGCTGTTTTTT	CASSSGPRELFF
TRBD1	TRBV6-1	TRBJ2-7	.	TGTGCCAGCAGCCCTGACAGGGGGCTCGACGAGCAGTACTTC	CASSPDRGLDEQYF
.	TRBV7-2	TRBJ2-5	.	TGTGCCAGCAGCCCGCCGTGGGGGGAGCAGTACTTC	CASSPPWGEQYF
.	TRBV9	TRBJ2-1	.	TGTGCCAGCAGCGTAGCTAGCTACAATGAGCAGTTCTTC	CASSVASYNEQFF
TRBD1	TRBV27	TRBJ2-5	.	TGTGCCAGCAGGAGGACAGGGGGAGAGGAGACCCAGTACTTC	CASRRTGGEETQYF
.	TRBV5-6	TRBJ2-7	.	TGTGCCAGCAGCCGGGGCAGAGGCTACGAGCAGTACTTC	CASSRGRGYEQYF
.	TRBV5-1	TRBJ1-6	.	TGCGCCAGCAGCTTGGCCCTCAGGGGATATTCACCCCTCCACTTT	CASSLALRGYSPLHF
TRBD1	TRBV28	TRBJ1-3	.	TGTGCCAGCGGCATTCAGGGGGGACTTGGAAACACCATATATTTT	CASGIQGGLGNTIYF
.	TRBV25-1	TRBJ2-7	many	TGTGCCAGCAGTGAAATCGGCCGGGACTACGAGCAGTACTTC	CASSEIGRDYEQYF
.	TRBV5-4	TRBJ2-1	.	TGTGCCAGCAGCTTGGAGAATGAGCAGTTCTTC	CASSLENEQFF
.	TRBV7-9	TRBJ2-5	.	TGTGCCAGCAGTCCAGCGGGTCGACCCGAAGAGACCCAGTACTTC	CASSPAGRPEETQYF
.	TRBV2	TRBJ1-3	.	TGTGCCAGCAGTGAACAGGGGCCTCCTTCTGGAAACACCATATATTTT	CASSEQGPPSGNTIYF
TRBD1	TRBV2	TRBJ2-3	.	TGTGCCAGCAGTGATGACAGGGGGGGCACAGATACGCAGTATTTT	CASSDDRGGTDTQYF
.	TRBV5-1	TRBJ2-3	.	TGCGCCAGCAGCTCTAGCGCTCGCACAGATACGCAGTATTTT	CASSSSARTDTQYF
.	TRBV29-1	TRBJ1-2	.	TGCAGCGTTGAGGCGTCCTATGGCTACACCTTC	CSVEASYGYTF
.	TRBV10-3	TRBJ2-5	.	TGTGCCATCAGGGCGACAGTGGGGGAGACCCAGTACTTC	CAIRATVGETQYF
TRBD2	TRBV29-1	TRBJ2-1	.	TGCAGCGTTGAAGGGGGGGTGGGTCGACTAGCGGGAAATGAGCAGTTCTTC	CSVEGGVGRLAGNEQFF